This is a list of T cell receptor beta chains from one sample in a study of response to subunit inactivated influenza vaccine. MiXCR, applied by TCRdb to the RT-PCR reads, yields one record per CDR3 protein. The sample carries 650,000 to 850,000 distinct CDR3 sequences, approximately 15% recorded once. Sequencing was performed on PBMCs from blood, taken roughly 15 days before vaccination. The source of these receptors is a man in his forties or fifties who received an inactivated influenza vaccine. Both conserved end residues are part of each CDR3. A D gene is named only where the DNA matches it firmly. Size values are once, few and many counts, or a class for expanded clones, and some rows have none.

clone size: few
J gene: TRBJ1-3
D gene: .
V gene: TRBV7-2
CDR3 protein: CASSREGDLSGNTIYF
CDR3 DNA: TGTGCCAGCAGTCGGGAGGGGGACCTCTCTGGAAACACCATATATTTT

clone size: few
J gene: TRBJ2-1
D gene: TRBD2
V gene: TRBV29-1
CDR3 protein: CSANSGSNEQFF
CDR3 DNA: TGCAGCGCCAATAGCGGGAGCAATGAGCAGTTCTTC

clone size: .
J gene: TRBJ1-5
D gene: .
V gene: TRBV12-3/TRBV12-4
CDR3 protein: CASSFGGYEQPQHF
CDR3 DNA: TGTGCCAGCAGTTTTGGGGGGTATGAGCAGCCCCAGCATTTT

clone size: .
J gene: TRBJ2-5
D gene: .
V gene: TRBV6-5
CDR3 protein: CASSYSTTQETQYF
CDR3 DNA: TGTGCCAGCAGTTACTCGACCACCCAAGAGACCCAGTACTTC

clone size: many
J gene: TRBJ2-2
D gene: .
V gene: TRBV5-1
CDR3 protein: CASSLAQTNTGELFF
CDR3 DNA: TGCGCCAGCAGCTTGGCGCAGACGAACACCGGGGAGCTGTTTTTT

clone size: few
J gene: TRBJ1-6
D gene: TRBD1
V gene: TRBV6-1
CDR3 protein: CASSAQTGNRRYSPLHF
CDR3 DNA: TGTGCCAGCAGCGCCCAGACAGGGAATAGGAGGTATTCACCCCTCCACTTT

clone size: .
J gene: TRBJ2-2
D gene: TRBD1
V gene: TRBV2
CDR3 protein: CASSEDIAGQVNTGELFF
CDR3 DNA: TGTGCCAGCAGTGAGGACATTGCGGGACAGGTTAACACCGGGGAGCTGTTTTTT

clone size: .
J gene: TRBJ2-2
D gene: TRBD2
V gene: TRBV5-4
CDR3 protein: CASSSAGGFTGELFF
CDR3 DNA: TGTGCCAGCAGTTCAGCGGGGGGGTTCACCGGGGAGCTGTTTTTT

clone size: .
J gene: TRBJ1-5
D gene: TRBD1
V gene: TRBV5-5
CDR3 protein: CASSWGGQVSNQPQHF
CDR3 DNA: TGTGCCAGCAGCTGGGGGGGACAGGTGAGCAATCAGCCCCAGCATTTT

clone size: few
J gene: TRBJ2-7
D gene: TRBD2
V gene: TRBV7-9
CDR3 protein: CASSLDGRADEQYF
CDR3 DNA: TGTGCCAGCAGCTTAGACGGGAGGGCCGACGAGCAGTACTTC

clone size: .
J gene: TRBJ2-7
D gene: .
V gene: TRBV5-4
CDR3 protein: CASSPRLPTYEQYF
CDR3 DNA: TGTGCCAGCAGCCCCCGGTTACCTACCTACGAGCAGTACTTC

clone size: .
J gene: TRBJ2-4
D gene: .
V gene: TRBV28
CDR3 protein: CASSLKSGSNIQYF
CDR3 DNA: TGTGCCAGCAGTTTAAAATCCGGATCTAACATTCAGTACTTC

clone size: few
J gene: TRBJ2-1
D gene: .
V gene: TRBV20-1
CDR3 protein: CCARDGTDRSYNEQFF
CDR3 DNA: TGCTGTGCTAGAGATGGGACCGACCGCTCCTACAATGAGCAGTTCTTC

clone size: few
J gene: TRBJ2-7
D gene: TRBD1
V gene: TRBV6-1
CDR3 protein: CASSRERQGPGSYEQYF
CDR3 DNA: TGTGCCAGCAGTCGGGAAAGACAGGGTCCAGGCTCCTACGAGCAGTACTTC

clone size: few
J gene: TRBJ1-1
D gene: .
V gene: TRBV6-1
CDR3 protein: CASSEALVLGVSTEAFF
CDR3 DNA: TGTGCCAGCAGTGAAGCGCTCGTTTTGGGGGTCAGCACTGAAGCTTTCTTT